The next 9 T cell receptor beta chains were all read from a single sample in a study of blood T cell repertoires in COVID-19. Sequenced by immunoSEQ multiplex PCR; TCRdb stores in-frame clones only, minus some. The data contain about 150,000 clones, approximately 86% of them seen just once; the ten biggest clones take up less than 0.95%. Sequencing used peripheral blood. These receptors were obtained from a woman aged 45-59 years with acute or convalescent COVID-19.

This chain joins TRBV7-8 and TRBJ2-3; D unresolved. The CDR3 loop spans 13 amino acids. With 5 bases removed from V and 4 bases from J, the gap between germline ends came to 10 bases. Germline CDR1 reads SGHVS; CDR2 reads FQNEAQ. CDR3 sequence: CASSPYLADTQYF. CDR3 nucleotides: TGTGCCAGCAGCCCCTACCTAGCAGATACGCAGTATTTT.

This clone has more than one count but fewer than ten. For the CDR3, the DNA is TGTGCCAGCAGCTTGGCCGGGGGGCGCGCAGATACGCAGTATTTT. Translation: CASSLAGGRADTQYF. The chain uses TRBV5-8 and TRBJ2-3, with D possibly TRBD2 on 7 matching bases. With 0 bases removed from V and 4 bases from J, the gap between germline ends came to 12 bases. The V gene's germline CDR1 is SGHTS and CDR2 YDEGEE. The CDR3 contains 15 residues. The full variable domain, with the rest looked up from reference TRBV5-8 and TRBJ2-3, is EAGVTQSPTHLIKTRGQQATLRCSPISGHTSVYWYQQALGLGLQFLLWYDEGEERNRGNFPPRFSGRQFPNYSSELNVNALELEDSALYLCASSLAGGRADTQYFGPGTRLTVL.

The rearrangement joins TRBV28 to TRBJ1-5; 10 bases agree with TRBD1. Trimming removed 6 bases from V and 7 bases from J; junction bases left unmatched: 6. CDR1 is MDHEN and CDR2 is SYDVKM in the germline V gene. The CDR3 totals 14 residues. The CDR3 bases are TGTGCCAGCAGCCCCGGGACAGGGGCCCAGCCCCAGCATTTT. It codes for CASSPGTGAQPQHF. Using reference TRBV28 and TRBJ1-5 for the parts outside the CDR3, the full variable domain is DVKVTQSSRYLVKRTGEKVFLECVQDMDHENMFWYRQDPGLGLRLIYFSYDVKMKEKGDIPEGYSVSREKKERFSLILESASTNQTSMYLCASSPGTGAQPQHFGDGTRLSIL.

The rearrangement links TRBV2 to TRBJ1-1; 7 bases match TRBD1. The CDR3 covers 15 residues. Germline V gene sequence: CDR1 SNHLY, CDR2 FYNNEI. V lost 5 bases to trimming and J lost 0 bases; unmatched junction nucleotides: 6. This chain's CDR3 is CASSPPGQLNTEAFF. DNA of the CDR3: TGTGCCAGCAGTCCCCCGGGACAGTTGAACACTGAAGCTTTCTTT.

The rearrangement uses TRBV7-9 and TRBJ1-6; 7 bases agree with TRBD1. Looked up from germline, CDR1 is SEHNR and CDR2 is FQNEAQ (reference sequence). The CDR3 totals 14 residues. V lost 3 bases, J lost 8 bases, and 4 bases stayed unmatched. The CDR3 reads CASSFRGQYSPLHF. CDR3 DNA sequence: TGTGCCAGCAGCTTTAGGGGGCAATATTCACCCCTCCACTTT.

The chain recombines TRBV4-1 with TRBJ2-4; 11 bases line up with TRBD2. V dropped 0 bases and J dropped 5; count of bases not matched to a gene: 9. From germline, CDR1 is MGHRA and CDR2 YSYEKL. The CDR3 contains 18 residues. The CDR3 protein is CASSQDGLAGGRENIQYF. DNA for the CDR3: TGCGCCAGCAGCCAAGACGGCCTAGCGGGGGGTCGGGAAAACATTCAGTACTTC.

The V and J genes are TRBV11-1 and TRBJ2-3; 9 nucleotides line up with TRBD2. With V trimmed by 0 bases and J by 2 bases, 6 bases remained unmatched. Germline V gene sequence: CDR1 SGHAT, CDR2 FQDESV (reference sequence). The CDR3 length is 17 residues. In nucleotides, the CDR3 is TGTGCCAGCAGCTTAGCACCTAGCGGGGCCAACACAGATACGCAGTATTTT. Translation: CASSLAPSGANTDTQYF.

The chain couples TRBV3-1 (or the pseudogene TRBV3-2) to TRBJ2-3, with 11 bases aligning to TRBD2. Per germline, CDR1 LGHDT and CDR2 YNNKEL (reference sequence). Unmatched junction bases numbered 5, after V lost 4 bases and J lost 2 bases. The CDR3 consists of 16 residues. CDR3 loop: CASSRLAGSPTDTQYF. Here the CDR3 DNA reads TGTGCCAGCAGCCGACTAGCGGGGAGTCCCACAGATACGCAGTATTTT.

This chain uses TRBV30 with TRBJ2-3; weak D call: TRBD2 (7 bases). The CDR3 runs to 13 residues. V lost 7 bases and J 2 bases, leaving 13 bases between the germline ends. Germline V gene lookup returns CDR1 GTSNPN and CDR2 SVGIG (reference sequence). The CDR3 sequence is CAFGGASTDTQYF. In nucleotides, the CDR3 is TGTGCCTTTGGGGGGGCCTCCACAGATACGCAGTATTTT.